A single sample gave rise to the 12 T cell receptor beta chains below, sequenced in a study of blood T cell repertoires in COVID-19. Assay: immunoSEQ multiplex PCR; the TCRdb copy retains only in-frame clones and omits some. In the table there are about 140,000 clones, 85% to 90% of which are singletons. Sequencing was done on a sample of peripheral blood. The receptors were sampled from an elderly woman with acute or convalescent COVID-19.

The CDR3 spells CASSDSLESSYNSPLHF. Written as DNA, the CDR3 is TGTGCCAGCTCGGACAGCCTCGAGAGCTCCTATAATTCACCCCTCCACTTT. V is TRBV25-1 and J is TRBJ1-6; TRBD1 might be the D (6 bases). Germline V gene lookup returns CDR1 MGHDK and CDR2 SYGVNS. The CDR3 length is 17 residues. Trimming took off 8 bases at V and 0 bases at J, with 17 bases between the two ends.

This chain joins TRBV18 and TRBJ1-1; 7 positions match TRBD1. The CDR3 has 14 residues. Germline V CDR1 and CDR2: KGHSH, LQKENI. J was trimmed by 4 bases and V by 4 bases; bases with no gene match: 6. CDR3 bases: TGTGCCAGCTCACAAGACAGGGAAGGCACTGAAGCTTTCTTT. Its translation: CASSQDREGTEAFF.

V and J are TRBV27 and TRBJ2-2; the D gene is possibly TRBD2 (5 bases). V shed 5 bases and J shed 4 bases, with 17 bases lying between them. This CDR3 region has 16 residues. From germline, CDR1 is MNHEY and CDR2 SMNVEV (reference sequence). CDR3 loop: CASSPLTTTGTGELFF. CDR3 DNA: TGTGCCAGCAGTCCGCTAACGACTACCGGCACCGGGGAGCTGTTTTTT.

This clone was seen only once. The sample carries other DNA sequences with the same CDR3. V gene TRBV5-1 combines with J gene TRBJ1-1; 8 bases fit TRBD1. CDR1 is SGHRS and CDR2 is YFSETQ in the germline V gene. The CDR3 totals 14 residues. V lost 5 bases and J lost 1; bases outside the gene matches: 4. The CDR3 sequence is CASSLQGGNTEAFF. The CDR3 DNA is TGCGCCAGCAGTCTACAGGGGGGGAACACTGAAGCTTTCTTT.

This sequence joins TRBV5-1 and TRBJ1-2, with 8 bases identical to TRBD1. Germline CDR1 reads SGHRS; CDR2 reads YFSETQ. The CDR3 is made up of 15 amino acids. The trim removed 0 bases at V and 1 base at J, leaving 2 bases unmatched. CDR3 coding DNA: TGCGCCAGCAGCTTGGCAGGGGGCTTTAACTATGGCTACACCTTC. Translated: CASSLAGGFNYGYTF.

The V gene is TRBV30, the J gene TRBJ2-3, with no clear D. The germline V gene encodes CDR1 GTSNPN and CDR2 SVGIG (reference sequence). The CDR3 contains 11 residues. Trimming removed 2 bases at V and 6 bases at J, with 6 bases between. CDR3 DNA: TGTGCCTGGAGTATCGGGGATACGCAGTATTTT. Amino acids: CAWSIGDTQYF.

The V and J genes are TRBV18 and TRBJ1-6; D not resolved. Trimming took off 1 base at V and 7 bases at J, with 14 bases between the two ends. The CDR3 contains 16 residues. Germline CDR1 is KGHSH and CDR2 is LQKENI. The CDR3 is CASSPLRGSGNSPLHF. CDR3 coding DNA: TGTGCCAGCTCACCACTTCGGGGTTCGGGGAATTCACCCCTCCACTTT.

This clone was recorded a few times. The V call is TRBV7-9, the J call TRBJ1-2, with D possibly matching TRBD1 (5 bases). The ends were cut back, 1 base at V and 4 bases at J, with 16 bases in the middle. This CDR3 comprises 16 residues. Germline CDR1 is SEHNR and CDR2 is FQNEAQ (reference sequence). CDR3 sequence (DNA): TGTGCCAGCAGCTTAGGTGGGGCGCAAGGATTCTATGGCTACACCTTC. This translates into CASSLGGAQGFYGYTF. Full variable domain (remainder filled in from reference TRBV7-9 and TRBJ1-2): DTGVSQNPRHKITKRGQNVTFRCDPISEHNRLYWYRQTLGQGPEFLTYFQNEAQLEKSRLLSDRFSAERPKGSFSTLEIQRTEQGDSAMYLCASSLGGAQGFYGYTFGSGTRLTVV.

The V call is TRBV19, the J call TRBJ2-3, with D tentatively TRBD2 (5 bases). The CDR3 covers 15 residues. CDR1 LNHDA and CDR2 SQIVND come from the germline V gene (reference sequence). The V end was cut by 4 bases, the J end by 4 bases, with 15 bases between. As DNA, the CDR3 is TGTGCCAGTAGTAATCGGGGAGCCCTCTCAGATACGCAGTATTTT. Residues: CASSNRGALSDTQYF. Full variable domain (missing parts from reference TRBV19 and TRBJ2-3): DGGITQSPKYLFRKEGQNVTLSCEQNLNHDAMYWYRQDPGQGLRLIYYSQIVNDFQKGDIAEGYSVSREKKESFPLTVTSAQKNPTAFYLCASSNRGALSDTQYFGPGTRLTVL.

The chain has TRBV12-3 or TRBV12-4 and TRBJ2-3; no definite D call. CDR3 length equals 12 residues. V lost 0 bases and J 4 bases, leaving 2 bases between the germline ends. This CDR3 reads CASSLAADTQYF. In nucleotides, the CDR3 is TGTGCCAGCAGTTTAGCCGCAGATACGCAGTATTTT.

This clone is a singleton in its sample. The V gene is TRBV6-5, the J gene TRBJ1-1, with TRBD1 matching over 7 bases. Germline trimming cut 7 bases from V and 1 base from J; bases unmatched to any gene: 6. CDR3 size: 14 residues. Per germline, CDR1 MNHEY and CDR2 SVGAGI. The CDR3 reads CASTQTGRNTEAFF. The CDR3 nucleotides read TGTGCCAGCACCCAGACAGGGCGGAACACTGAAGCTTTCTTT.

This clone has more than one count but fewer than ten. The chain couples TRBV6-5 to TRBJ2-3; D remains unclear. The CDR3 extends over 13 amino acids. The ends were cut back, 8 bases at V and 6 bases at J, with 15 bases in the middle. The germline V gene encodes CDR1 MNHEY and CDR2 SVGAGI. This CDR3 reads CASGRQESDTQYF. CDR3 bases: TGTGCCAGCGGTAGGCAGGAATCGGATACGCAGTATTTT.